This TCR beta chain originates from a study of cytomegalovirus exposure and HLA in healthy donors listed by TCRdb under 2017. For the study in its entirety: In an earlier analysis of roughly 500 of the donors, 276 Gb of sequence data and approximately 120 million unique TCR beta sequences from about 180 million T cells were reported. About 320 gigabases of sequencing data and tens of millions of unique TCR sequences were included in an early release covering several hundred HLA-typed donors. Of the approximately 370 genotyped donors, approximately 81% were placed in the genetic ancestry cluster associated with self-reported Caucasian donors. The study aimed to test whether signatures of past pathogen exposure could be identified by cataloging public T cell receptors. Using immunosequencing, the study profiled T cell repertoires from some 670 subjects and related those repertoires to cytomegalovirus serostatus. Along with the approximately 700-subject first cohort, a separate validation cohort of over a hundred different subjects was used. To predict cytomegalovirus infection status, the study brought together high-throughput TCR immunosequencing, statistical association of individual TCRs with disease status, and machine learning. A later analysis re-analyzed previously published TCR beta repertoires from 666 donors and added high-resolution HLA genotyping to study TCR occurrence patterns. The later analysis used no new phenotypic data to find candidate immune exposures, relying instead on TCR beta sequences and their occurrence across donors. An earlier analysis of 587 of the donors used high-throughput TCR beta sequencing to judge whether each TCR beta V gene segment behaved as functional or pseudogenic. Donor age, sex, ethnicity and CMV serostatus were compiled alongside the repertoire data. A later genetic analysis used genome-wide SNP genotypes for about 55% of the 666 donors, treating that subset as a discovery cohort. All discovery cohort repertoires had been generated on a single sequencing platform. HLA typing covered class I and class II loci at four-digit resolution. The number of donors typed differed by locus, with 629-630 for A, B, C, DRB1 and DQB1, roughly 550 for DQA1, 600 to 610 for DPA1, and about 450 for DPB1. A few DR-DQ haplotypes were handled as single units for association and clustering because linkage in the cohort was strong. On average, 235,054 unique TCR beta nucleotide sequences were sequenced per donor among a few hundred genotyped donors of the cohort, with 15% to 20% of those sequences being non-productive.

The cohort consisted of 666 healthy bone marrow donors. All cohort members were sampled while nominally healthy, although unrecorded immune exposures were likely present. The donor was CMV seropositive and belonged to the group of 250 to 300 seropositive cohort members. Each donor provided a peripheral blood sample, and peripheral blood mononuclear cells were used for TCR beta sequencing. The Qiagen DNeasy Blood Extraction Kit was used to extract genomic DNA from the blood cell samples. The receptor library was made with the immunoSEQ multiplex PCR assay. For the multiplex PCR, a mixture combining 60 forward primers for TCR Vbeta segments and 13 reverse primers for TCR Jbeta segments was used. Amplification of the CDR3 region of rearranged TCR beta genes was performed with a multiplex PCR assay on genomic DNA. The amplified TCR beta libraries were sequenced on the Illumina HiSeq System as 87-base-pair reads. In the original analysis: Across the 640 or so repertoires, a later analysis counted about 81 million unique TCR beta chains, about 10 million of which were shared by at least two donors. Raw reads were error-corrected and collapsed into unique sequences by a nearest-neighbor algorithm in which closely related sequences were merged to remove PCR and sequencing errors. Alignment of CDR3 sequences to IMGT reference sequences was used to assign V, D and J gene segments. For a sequence to be retained, at least a six-nucleotide match to both a V gene segment and a J gene segment was required. A rearrangement counted as productive if the CDR3 had no stop codons and remained in frame with V and J, and every other rearrangement counted as non-productive. Following IMGT convention, CDR3 was defined as the stretch from the second conserved V-encoded cysteine up to the conserved J-encoded phenylalanine. The earlier analysis of about 500 of the donors excluded sequences that lacked an unambiguous match to a single V gene segment. An earlier analysis of several hundred of the donors called V segments functional above 56.7% productive rearrangements and segregating when the between-donor standard deviation exceeded 5%. A statistical classification framework was built to diagnose cytomegalovirus status from the catalog of TCR beta chain sequences. In a later analysis, V and J genes were assigned by comparing TCR nucleotide sequences against IMGT/GENE-DB human TR gene sequences. A later analysis assigned CDR3 sequences and most-parsimonious VDJ recombination scenarios with the TCRdist pipeline. A later analysis defined each TCR beta chain by its CDR3 amino acid sequence plus V-gene family, and excluded reads lacking a unique V-gene family. A later analysis removed 500 to 600 highly shared, low-generation-probability nucleotide sequences to deal with suspected cross-contamination and a sequencing artifact. A later analysis calculated a clonal expansion index for each public chain from normalized within-repertoire ranks of inferred template counts. A later analysis computed generation probabilities with a VDJ recombination model fitted to out-of-frame rearrangements, and checked the results against IGoR. A later analysis scored TCR-TCR, TCR-HLA and TCR-CMV co-occurrence with hypergeometric tests, applying a repertoire-size bias correction to TCR pairs. To estimate false discovery rates, a later analysis permuted the HLA or CMV assignments 20 times. In a later analysis, co-occurring TCRs were grouped with DBSCAN, and TCRdist sequence similarity was added when clustering was performed within HLA-allele-positive subsets. Repertoires with fewer than 30,000 or more than 120,000 public chains, plus five repertoires with anomalous nucleotide sharing, were excluded from co-occurrence clustering. TCRdb obtained this table from immuneACCESS and retained in-frame rearrangements with V and J assigned. These tables miss some clones; where compared with another copy, unresolved V genes account for less than half of the shortfall, and the remainder is unexplained. Clone size and V and J calls were adopted from that table, with D and trimming inferred from the DNA. The sample yields about 190,000 clones; over 70% were counted once. Of the sample, 2.5% to 4% is held by the ten largest clones.

As regards this clone: It has no known antigen specificity. One junction end does not reproduce the germline sequence, and a read error may be involved.

Spanning cysteine to phenylalanine, the CDR3 consists of 15 amino acids. Only the CDR3 region is kept as DNA, spanning 45 bases read in frame from base 1. The germline V gene (reference sequence) yields SEHNR for CDR1 and FQNEAQ for CDR2. Beyond this particular receptor, the publication reports: Correlated functional status among segregating V segments might be attributable to linkage disequilibrium, but an unknown experimental factor could not be ruled out. A later analysis found that TCR association rates varied across HLA loci, with DRB1 alleles showing the most associated TCRs and HLA-C alleles the fewest. The earlier analysis of almost 600 of the donors excluded roughly 16 rarely observed V segments, including chromosome 9 orphons, because counts were too low. In vitro tests confirmed that a few of the cytomegalovirus-associated TCR beta chains recognize cytomegalovirus antigens. A total of 164 TCR beta chains were listed by the study as associated with cytomegalovirus. Because the 87-base-pair reads could not distinguish some IMGT-functional V segments, including TRBV6-2 and TRBV6-3, those segments were excluded. At a false discovery rate of 0.05, a later analysis linked 16,951 TCR beta sequences to specific HLA alleles. Compared with equally common non-associated chains, HLA-associated TCR beta chains in a later analysis were more clonally expanded and had lower generation probabilities. Assigning TCR associations to individual alleles was difficult when HLA alleles, especially DR and DQ, strongly co-occurred. Compared with the 666-donor mean, donors in an Asian-associated ancestry cluster had fewer N-insertions in productive TCRs, according to a later genetic analysis. A later genetic analysis associated a missense DCLRE1C variant with V-gene and J-gene trimming of TCR beta chains, and an independent cohort replicated the association. For the cohort, immune exposure information was limited to CMV serostatus. According to a later analysis, most CMV-associated TCR beta chains appeared to be HLA-restricted, and the HLA associations seemed to be driven largely by CMV exposure. Most TCR sequences were observed very rarely across donors, whereas some public TCRs were present in many individuals. A group of highly shared sequence variants was considered likely to be a technical artifact of the sequencing pipeline. A further reported finding was that TCR beta sequences accurately predicted the HLA-A and HLA-B alleles for most subjects in the first cohort. The presence/absence analyses assumed that sequencing depth was roughly uniform across donors, and that assumption may not be true. Only TCR beta chains were sequenced in this cohort, and the absence of alpha or paired-chain data limited detectable features. Because some donors lacked HLA typing at each locus, the association tests relied only on the typed subset. The authors suggested that the approach could potentially be generalized to other disease states and immunological phenotypes. In both the original and validation cohorts, the classifier was reported to diagnose cytomegalovirus status with high specificity and sensitivity. Several of the top co-occurrence clusters appeared to be linked to parvovirus B19, influenza, CMV and Epstein-Barr virus, according to a later analysis. In an earlier analysis of about 540 of the donors, most TCR beta V segments were observed in productive rearrangements about 87% or about 30% of the time, broadly matching IMGT annotations.

The sample taken for sequencing was PBMCs. This TCR was recovered from a woman between 25 and 40 years old in good health and CMV-seropositive. The chain is encoded by TRBV7-9 joined to TRBJ2-3, with 8 junctional bases fitting TRBD2. The CDR3: CSSSSPGTSRDTQYF. Read as DNA, the sequence is TGTTCCAGCAGCTCACCCGGGACTAGTAGGGATACGCAGTATTTT. Full variable domain (CDR3 extended with the reference TRBV7-9 and TRBJ2-3 proteins): DTGVSQNPRHKITKRGQNVTFRCDPISEHNRLYWYRQTLGQGPEFLTYFQNEAQLEKSRLLSDRFSAERPKGSFSTLEIQRTEQGDSAMYLCSSSSPGTSRDTQYFGPGTRLTVL.